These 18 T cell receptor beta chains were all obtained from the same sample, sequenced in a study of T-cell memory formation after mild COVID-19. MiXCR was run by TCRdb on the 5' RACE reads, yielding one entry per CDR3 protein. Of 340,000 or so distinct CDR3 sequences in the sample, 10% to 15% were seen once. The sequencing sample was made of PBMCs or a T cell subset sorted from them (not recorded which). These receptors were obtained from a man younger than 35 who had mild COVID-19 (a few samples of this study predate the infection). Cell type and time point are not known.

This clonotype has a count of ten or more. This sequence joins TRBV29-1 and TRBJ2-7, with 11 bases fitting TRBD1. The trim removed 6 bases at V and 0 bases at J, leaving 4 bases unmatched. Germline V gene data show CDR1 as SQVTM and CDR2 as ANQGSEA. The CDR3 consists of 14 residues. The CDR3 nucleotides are TGCAGCGTCACCGGGACAGGGGGCTCCTACGAGCAGTACTTC. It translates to CSVTGTGGSYEQYF.

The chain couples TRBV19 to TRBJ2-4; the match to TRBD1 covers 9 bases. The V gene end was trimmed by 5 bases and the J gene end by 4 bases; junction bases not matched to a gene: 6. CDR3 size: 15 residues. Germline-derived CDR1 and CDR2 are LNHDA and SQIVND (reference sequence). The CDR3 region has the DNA TGTGCCAGTAGTGGAGACAGGGGGAGGAAAAACATTCAGTACTTC. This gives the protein CASSGDRGRKNIQYF. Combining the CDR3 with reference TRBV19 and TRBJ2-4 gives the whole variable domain DGGITQSPKYLFRKEGQNVTLSCEQNLNHDAMYWYRQDPGQGLRLIYYSQIVNDFQKGDIAEGYSVSREKKESFPLTVTSAQKNPTAFYLCASSGDRGRKNIQYFGAGTRLSVL.

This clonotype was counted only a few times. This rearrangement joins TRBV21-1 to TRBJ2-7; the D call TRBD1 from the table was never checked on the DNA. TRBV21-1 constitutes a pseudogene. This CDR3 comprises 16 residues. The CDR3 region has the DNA TGTGCCAGCAGCATTGGGACAGGGAAGAGGTACTACGAGCAGTACTTC. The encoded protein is CASSIGTGKRYYEQYF.

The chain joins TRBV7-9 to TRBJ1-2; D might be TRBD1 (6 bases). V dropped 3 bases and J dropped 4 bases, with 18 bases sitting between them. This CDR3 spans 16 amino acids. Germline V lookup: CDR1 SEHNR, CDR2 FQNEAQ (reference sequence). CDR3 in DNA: TGTGCCAGCAGCTTCTTGTCAGGACAGCCAATCTATGGCTACACCTTC. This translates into CASSFLSGQPIYGYTF.

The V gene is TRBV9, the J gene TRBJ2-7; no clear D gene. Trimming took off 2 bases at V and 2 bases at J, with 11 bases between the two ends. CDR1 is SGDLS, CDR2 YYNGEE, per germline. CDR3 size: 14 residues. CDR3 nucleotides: TGTGCCAGCAGCGTGGTCGCGTCCACCTACGAGCAGTACTTC. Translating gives CASSVVASTYEQYF. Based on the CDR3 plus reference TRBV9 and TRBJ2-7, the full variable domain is DSGVTQTPKHLITATGQRVTLRCSPRSGDLSVYWYQQSLDQGLQFLIQYYNGEERAKGNILERFSAQQFPDLHSELNLSSLELGDSALYFCASSVVASTYEQYFGPGTRLTVT.

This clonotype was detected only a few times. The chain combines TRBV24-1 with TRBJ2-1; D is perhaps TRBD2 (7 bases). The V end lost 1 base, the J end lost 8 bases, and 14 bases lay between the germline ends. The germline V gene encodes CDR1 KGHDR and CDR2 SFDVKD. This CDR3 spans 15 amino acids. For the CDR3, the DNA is TGTGCCACCAGTGATTTCCGGGGGGCTCTCCATGAGCAGTTCTTC. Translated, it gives CATSDFRGALHEQFF.

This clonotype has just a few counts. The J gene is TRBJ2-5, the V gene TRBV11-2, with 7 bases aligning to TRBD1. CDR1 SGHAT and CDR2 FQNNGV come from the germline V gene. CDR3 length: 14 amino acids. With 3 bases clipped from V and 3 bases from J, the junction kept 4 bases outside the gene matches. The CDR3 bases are TGTGCCAGCAGCTTCATAGACAGGGAAGAGACCCAGTACTTC. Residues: CASSFIDREETQYF.

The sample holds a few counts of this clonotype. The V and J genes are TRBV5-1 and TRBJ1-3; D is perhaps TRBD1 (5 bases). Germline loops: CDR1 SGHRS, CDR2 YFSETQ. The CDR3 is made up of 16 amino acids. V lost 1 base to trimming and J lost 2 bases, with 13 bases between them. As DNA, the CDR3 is TGCGCCAGCAGCTTGACGGGGCAGGGTGCTGGAAACACCATATATTTT. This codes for CASSLTGQGAGNTIYF.

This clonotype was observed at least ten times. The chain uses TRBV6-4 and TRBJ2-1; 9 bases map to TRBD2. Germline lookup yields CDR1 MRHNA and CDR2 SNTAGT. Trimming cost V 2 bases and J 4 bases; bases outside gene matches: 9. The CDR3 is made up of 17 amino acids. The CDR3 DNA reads TGTGCCAGCAGTGACCTGGGCGGGGGGGCACAATACAATGAGCAGTTCTTC. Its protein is CASSDLGGGAQYNEQFF.

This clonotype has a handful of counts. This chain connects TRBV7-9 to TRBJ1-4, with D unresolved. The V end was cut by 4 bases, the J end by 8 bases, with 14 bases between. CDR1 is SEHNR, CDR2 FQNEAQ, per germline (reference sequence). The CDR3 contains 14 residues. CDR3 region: CASSSSPGEEKLFF. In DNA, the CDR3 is TGTGCCAGCAGCTCTTCCCCGGGCGAGGAAAAACTGTTTTTT.

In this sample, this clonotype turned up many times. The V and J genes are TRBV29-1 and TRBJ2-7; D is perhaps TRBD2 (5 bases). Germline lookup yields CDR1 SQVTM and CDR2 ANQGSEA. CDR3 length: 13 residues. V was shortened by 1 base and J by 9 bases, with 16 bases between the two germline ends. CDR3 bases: TGCAGCGTTGAAGGGAGGACTCTCACCGGGCAGTACTTC. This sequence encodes CSVEGRTLTGQYF.

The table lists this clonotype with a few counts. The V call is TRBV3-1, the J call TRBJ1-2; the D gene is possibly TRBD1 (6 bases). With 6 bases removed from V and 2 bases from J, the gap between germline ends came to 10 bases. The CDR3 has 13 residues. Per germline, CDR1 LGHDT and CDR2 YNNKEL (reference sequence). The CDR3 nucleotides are TGTGCCAGCAGTCGGGGGGCGAACTATGGCTACACCTTC. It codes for CASSRGANYGYTF.

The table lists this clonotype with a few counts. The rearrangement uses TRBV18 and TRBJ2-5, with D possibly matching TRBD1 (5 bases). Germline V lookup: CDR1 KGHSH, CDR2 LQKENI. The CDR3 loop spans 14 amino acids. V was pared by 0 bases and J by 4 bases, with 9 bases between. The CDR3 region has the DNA TGTGCCAGCTCACCACCTGGGGCAGGAGAGACCCAGTACTTC. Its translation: CASSPPGAGETQYF.

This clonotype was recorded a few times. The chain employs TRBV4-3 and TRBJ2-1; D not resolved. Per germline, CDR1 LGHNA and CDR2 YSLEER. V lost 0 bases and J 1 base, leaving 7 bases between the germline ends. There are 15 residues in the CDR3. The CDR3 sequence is CASSQDRASYNEQFF. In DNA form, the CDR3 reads TGCGCCAGCAGCCAAGACCGAGCGTCCTACAATGAGCAGTTCTTC.

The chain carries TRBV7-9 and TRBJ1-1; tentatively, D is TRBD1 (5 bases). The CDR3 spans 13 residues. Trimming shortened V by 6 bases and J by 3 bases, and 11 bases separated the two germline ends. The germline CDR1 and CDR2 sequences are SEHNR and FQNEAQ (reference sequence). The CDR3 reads CASRYEGYTEAFF. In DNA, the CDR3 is TGTGCCAGCAGATATGAGGGGTACACTGAAGCTTTCTTT. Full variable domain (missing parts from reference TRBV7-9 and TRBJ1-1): DTGVSQNPRHKITKRGQNVTFRCDPISEHNRLYWYRQTLGQGPEFLTYFQNEAQLEKSRLLSDRFSAERPKGSFSTLEIQRTEQGDSAMYLCASRYEGYTEAFFGQGTRLTVV.

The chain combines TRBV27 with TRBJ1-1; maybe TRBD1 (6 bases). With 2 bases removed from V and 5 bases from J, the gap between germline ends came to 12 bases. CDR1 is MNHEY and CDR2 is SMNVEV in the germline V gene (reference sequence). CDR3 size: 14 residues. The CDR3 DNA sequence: TGTGCCAGCAGTTTAAGGTCTAGGGGGACTGAAGCTTTCTTT. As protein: CASSLRSRGTEAFF.

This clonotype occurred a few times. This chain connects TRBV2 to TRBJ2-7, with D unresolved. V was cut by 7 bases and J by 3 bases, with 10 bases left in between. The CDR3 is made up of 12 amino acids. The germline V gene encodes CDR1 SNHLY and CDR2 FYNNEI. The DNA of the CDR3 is TGTGCCAGCAACTCCGGATACTACGAGCAGTACGTC. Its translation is CASNSGYYEQYV.

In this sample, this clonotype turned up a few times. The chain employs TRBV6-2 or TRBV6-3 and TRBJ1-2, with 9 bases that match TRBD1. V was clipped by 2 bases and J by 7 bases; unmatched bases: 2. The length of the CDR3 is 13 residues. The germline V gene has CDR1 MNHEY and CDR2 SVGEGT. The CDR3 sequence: CASSYGQGTGYTF. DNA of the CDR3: TGTGCCAGCAGTTACGGACAGGGGACTGGCTACACCTTC.